This TCR beta chain was documented in a study of CD8+CD57+ T cells in acquired aplastic anemia. The wider study: Recorded DNA amounts for sorted CD4+ and CD8+ cells had an average of 3.2 ug.

An expansion of CD8+CD57+ cells by flow cytometry had been shown in patients chosen for sequencing. All patients were therapy-naive when blood was sampled. This clonotype has a handful of counts. Template material for TCR beta VDJ and CDR3 profiling consisted of genomic DNA. One entry per CDR3 protein results from TCRdb running MiXCR on the reads. Of about 470,000 distinct CDR3 sequences in the sample, around 30% were seen once. V dropped 0 bases and J dropped 3 bases, with 12 bases sitting between them. This CDR3 region has 16 residues. CDR1 is SGDLS and CDR2 is YYNGEE in the germline V gene. What was sequenced was sorted CD4+, CD8+, or CD8+CD57+ T cells (not recorded which) from PBMCs. The receptor was isolated from a human donor with aplastic anemia. The rearrangement links TRBV9 to TRBJ2-2; perhaps TRBD1 as D (6 bases). CDR3 residues: CASSVAGRGDTGELFF. CDR3 nucleotide sequence: TGTGCCAGCAGCGTAGCGGGCAGGGGCGACACCGGGGAGCTGTTTTTT.